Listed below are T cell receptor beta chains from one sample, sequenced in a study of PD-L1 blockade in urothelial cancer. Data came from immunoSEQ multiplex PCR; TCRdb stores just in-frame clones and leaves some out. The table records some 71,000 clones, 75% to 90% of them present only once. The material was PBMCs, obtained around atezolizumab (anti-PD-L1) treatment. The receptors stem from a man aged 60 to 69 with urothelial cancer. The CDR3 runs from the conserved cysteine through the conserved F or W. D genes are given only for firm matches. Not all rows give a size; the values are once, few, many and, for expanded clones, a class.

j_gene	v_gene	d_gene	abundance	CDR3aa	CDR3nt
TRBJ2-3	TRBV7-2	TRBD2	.	CASSSGLAGTDTQYF	TGTGCCAGCAGCTCCGGTCTAGCGGGCACAGATACGCAGTATTTT
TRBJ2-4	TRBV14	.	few	CASSQWGLENIQYF	TGTGCCAGCAGCCAATGGGGGCTTGAAAACATTCAGTACTTC
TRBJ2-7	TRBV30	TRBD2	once	CAWRLAGGYEQYF	TGTGCCTGGAGACTAGCGGGGGGCTACGAGCAGTACTTC
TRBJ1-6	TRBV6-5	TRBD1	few	CASRGTVNSPLHF	TGTGCCAGCAGGGGGACAGTCAATTCACCCCTCCACTTT
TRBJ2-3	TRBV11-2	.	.	CASSLVPLLAADTQYF	TGTGCCAGCAGCTTAGTACCCCTCTTGGCGGCAGATACGCAGTATTTT
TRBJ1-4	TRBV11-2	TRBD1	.	CASSFTTGTNEKLFF	TGTGCCAGCAGTTTTACGACAGGGACTAATGAAAAACTGTTTTTT
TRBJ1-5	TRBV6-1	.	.	CASSGQLSNQPQHF	TGTGCCAGCAGTGGACAGTTAAGCAATCAGCCCCAGCATTTT
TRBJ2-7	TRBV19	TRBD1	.	CASSPRTGGADEQYF	TGTGCCAGTAGTCCCCGCACAGGGGGCGCCGACGAGCAGTACTTC
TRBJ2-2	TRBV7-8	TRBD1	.	CASRAGTGFSGELFF	TGTGCCAGCAGAGCCGGGACAGGGTTCTCCGGGGAGCTGTTTTTT
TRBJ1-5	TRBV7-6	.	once	CASSFGLTSSQHF	TGTGCCAGCAGCTTTGGGCTGACCTCGTCCCAGCATTTT
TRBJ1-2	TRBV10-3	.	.	CAISESAGIRYGYTF	TGTGCCATCAGTGAGTCGGCAGGGATTAGGTATGGCTACACCTTC
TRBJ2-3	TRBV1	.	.	CTSSQDRASGTRHSTDTQYF	TGCACCAGCAGCCAAGATCGGGCTAGCGGGACCCGCCACAGCACAGATACGCAGTATTTT
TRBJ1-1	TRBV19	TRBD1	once	CASSIRWTGEKTEAFF	TGTGCCAGTAGTATCCGTTGGACAGGGGAAAAGACTGAAGCTTTCTTT
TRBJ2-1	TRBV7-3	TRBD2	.	CASSTPGGVGYEQFF	TGTGCCAGCAGCACCCCCGGGGGGGTTGGTTATGAGCAGTTCTTC
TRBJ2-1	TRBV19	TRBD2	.	CASSPSGGAYNEQFF	TGTGCCAGTAGTCCTAGCGGGGGGGCCTACAATGAGCAGTTCTTC
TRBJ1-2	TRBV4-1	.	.	CASSPAVEGYGYTF	TGCGCCAGCAGCCCGGCAGTAGAGGGCTATGGCTACACCTTC
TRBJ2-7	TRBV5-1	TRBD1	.	CASSFTPGTGGSEQYF	TGCGCCAGCAGCTTCACACCCGGGACAGGGGGCAGCGAGCAGTACTTC
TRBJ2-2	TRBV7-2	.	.	CASSLARGRTGELFF	TGTGCCAGCAGCTTAGCCAGGGGCCGAACCGGGGAGCTGTTTTTT
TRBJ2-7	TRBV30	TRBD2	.	CAWSSGPGLASEQYF	TGTGCCTGGAGTTCAGGACCGGGACTAGCGAGCGAGCAGTACTTC
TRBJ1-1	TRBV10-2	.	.	CASSANLNTEAFF	TGCGCCAGCAGTGCTAATTTGAACACTGAAGCTTTCTTT
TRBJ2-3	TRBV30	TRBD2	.	CAWSGASGGIDTQYF	TGTGCCTGGAGCGGGGCTAGCGGGGGGATAGATACGCAGTATTTT
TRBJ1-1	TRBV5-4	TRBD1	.	CASSSGQHMNTEAFF	TGTGCCAGCAGCTCGGGACAGCACATGAACACTGAAGCTTTCTTT
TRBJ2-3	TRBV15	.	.	CATSSPGLDTQYF	TGTGCCACCAGCAGCCCGGGGTTGGATACGCAGTATTTT
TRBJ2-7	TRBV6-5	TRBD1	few	CASSPNGQGIYEQYF	TGTGCCAGCAGCCCGAATGGACAGGGGATCTACGAGCAGTACTTC
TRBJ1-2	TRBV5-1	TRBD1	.	CASSVNRGGTF	TGCGCCAGCAGCGTAAACAGGGGAGGCACCTTC
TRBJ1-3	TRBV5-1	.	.	CASSTDKSSGNTIYF	TGCGCCAGCAGCACTGACAAGAGCTCTGGAAACACCATATATTTT
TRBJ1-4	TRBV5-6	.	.	CASSFGDEKLFF	TGTGCCAGCAGCTTCGGAGATGAAAAACTGTTTTTT
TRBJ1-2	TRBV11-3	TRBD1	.	CASSLGQNYGYTF	TGTGCCAGCAGCTTGGGACAGAACTATGGCTACACCTTC